This T cell receptor beta chain was found in a study of blood T cells in healthy people across ages. This clonotype appeared a few times. Its antigen is unidentified. Study-level findings and limits: The unknown donor CMV status may have confounded expanded clonotype changes.

Trimming left V 3 bases short and J 5 bases short, with 14 bases between. The germline gives CDR1 LNHDA, CDR2 SQIVND (reference sequence). The CDR3 is made up of 14 amino acids. A second PCR, run for about 7 to 11 cycles, used a sample-barcoded 5' primer plus a J-beta primer mix. With 12 random nucleotides, a template-switch adaptor tagged each individual cDNA molecule. TCRdb re-called the 5' RACE reads with MiXCR, one entry per CDR3 protein. The sample has about 500,000 distinct CDR3 sequences, 24% seen once; the top ten hold roughly 9%. The same sample was also studied in work on T cells of mothers and their children. As that report states: Donation was provided by three healthy Caucasian mothers along with their six children. From each mother came over 9.5 million TCR beta CDR3 reads, and from each child came a few million.

V and J are TRBV19 and TRBJ2-7; D is possibly TRBD1 (6 bases). The source is a boy aged 10-17 years in good health. Sequenced input: blood. CDR3: CASSIPTGTHEQYF. In DNA, the CDR3 is TGTGCCAGTAGTATCCCCACAGGGACCCACGAGCAGTACTTC.